One and the same sample provided the 28 T cell receptor beta chains below, sequenced in a study of blood T cell repertoires in COVID-19. Profiled with immunoSEQ multiplex PCR; TCRdb holds only in-frame clones, not every one. The sample lists some 300,000 clones; 85% to 90% were seen once. Sequencing was performed on peripheral blood. Source of these receptors: an older man with acute or convalescent COVID-19.

The chain combines TRBV9 with TRBJ2-7, with D uncertain. CDR1 is SGDLS and CDR2 is YYNGEE in the germline V gene. Trimming pared 4 bases from V and 3 bases from J, leaving 14 bases between. This CDR3 comprises 14 residues. CDR3 nucleotide sequence: TGTGCCAGCAGCCCCGGAGCCAGCTTCTACGAGCAGTACTTC. Translated, it gives CASSPGASFYEQYF.

The chain is built from TRBV2 and TRBJ1-1, with a possible D match to TRBD1 (5 bases). The V gene's germline CDR1 is SNHLY and CDR2 FYNNEI. CDR3 length: 13 amino acids. Trimming took off 9 bases at V and 2 bases at J, with 13 bases between the two ends. CDR3 in DNA: TGTGCCAGGTTAAGGGGCCAAAACACTGAAGCTTTCTTT. Translated: CARLRGQNTEAFF.

The chain is built from TRBV5-1 and TRBJ2-3, with 7 bases matching TRBD2. The junction had 10 bases not matched to a gene; V was cut back by 4 bases and J by 2 bases. The CDR3 covers 16 residues. Germline CDR1 and CDR2: SGHRS and YFSETQ. CDR3 in DNA: TGCGCCAGCAGCCCACGAGCGGGAAGGAACACAGATACGCAGTATTTT. It translates to CASSPRAGRNTDTQYF.

This clone was seen only once. The chain combines TRBV5-1 with TRBJ2-1; TRBD2 agrees at 9 bases. The CDR3 is made up of 17 amino acids. The germline CDR1 and CDR2 sequences are SGHRS and YFSETQ. V gave up 1 base and J gave up 2 bases; unmatched junction bases: 7. The CDR3 reads CASSLLASGKAYNEQFF. CDR3 bases: TGCGCCAGCAGCTTGCTGGCTAGCGGGAAGGCCTACAATGAGCAGTTCTTC.

This rearrangement joins TRBV27 to TRBJ1-2; 7 nucleotides agree with TRBD1. The CDR3 is made up of 17 amino acids. The germline V gene has CDR1 MNHEY and CDR2 SMNVEV (reference sequence). The trim removed 6 bases at V and 8 bases at J, leaving 21 bases unmatched. CDR3 residues: CASSPEPPGQSAGGYTF. Here the CDR3 DNA reads TGTGCCAGCAGCCCGGAGCCCCCGGGACAGAGCGCAGGGGGCTACACCTTC.

The chain couples TRBV5-1 to TRBJ2-2; the match to TRBD2 covers 8 bases. The CDR3 spans 16 residues. Germline CDR1 reads SGHRS; CDR2 reads YFSETQ. V dropped 1 base and J dropped 4; count of bases not matched to a gene: 6. The CDR3 loop is CASSLNSLAGTGELFF. In nucleotides, the CDR3 is TGCGCCAGCAGCTTGAATAGTCTAGCGGGCACCGGGGAGCTGTTTTTT.

With regard to this clone: At the DNA level, this CDR3 is encoded by other sequences in the same sample as well. V gene TRBV5-1 combines with J gene TRBJ2-5; D is possibly TRBD1 (5 bases). CDR1 and CDR2 from the germline V gene are SGHRS and YFSETQ. V gave up 1 base and J gave up 1 base, with 8 bases separating them. The CDR3 totals 14 residues. As DNA, the CDR3 is TGCGCCAGCAGCTTGTCAGGGCCCCAAGAGACCCAGTACTTC. This codes for CASSLSGPQETQYF.

This chain's CDR3 is CASSFRQGTADTQYF. For the CDR3, the DNA is TGTGCCAGCAGTTTTCGACAGGGGACCGCAGATACGCAGTATTTT. The J gene is TRBJ2-3, the V gene TRBV28, with TRBD1 matching over 8 bases. Germline V gene lookup returns CDR1 MDHEN and CDR2 SYDVKM. V dropped 3 bases and J dropped 4; count of bases not matched to a gene: 6. The CDR3 spans 15 residues.

This sequence joins TRBV24-1 and TRBJ2-3, with unresolved D. CDR3 size: 14 residues. V was pared by 7 bases and J by 0 bases, with 10 bases between. Germline V gene sequence: CDR1 KGHDR, CDR2 SFDVKD. The CDR3 DNA is TGTGCCACCAGGAGTAAAAGCAGCACAGATACGCAGTATTTT. Translated: CATRSKSSTDTQYF.

This chain uses TRBV6-2 or TRBV6-3 with TRBJ1-3, with D unclear. Trimming cost V 3 bases and J 2 bases, with 8 bases left between them. Germline V gene lookup returns CDR1 MNHEY and CDR2 SVGEGT. The CDR3 extends over 14 amino acids. The CDR3 coding sequence is TGTGCCAGCAGTTATCGGAGTACTGGAAACACCATATATTTT. This sequence encodes CASSYRSTGNTIYF.

This chain uses TRBV6-5 with TRBJ1-5; D not certain. The CDR3 length is 14 residues. Deletions cut 0 bases from V and 7 bases from J, with 10 bases between. Germline values: CDR1 MNHEY, CDR2 SVGAGI. The CDR3 spells CASSYSRGGQPQHF. CDR3 DNA sequence: TGTGCCAGCAGTTACTCTCGAGGAGGACAGCCCCAGCATTTT.

V usage is TRBV21-1 and J usage is TRBJ1-1. TRBV21-1 is reported as a pseudogene. The CDR3 extends over 14 amino acids. The CDR3 DNA sequence: TGTGCCAGCAGCCCGAGAAAGAGGAGGGCTGAAGCTTTCTTT. It is translated as CASSPRKRRAEAFF.

The CDR3 is CASSFRGLLEKLFF. CDR3 bases: TGTGCCAGCAGCTTCAGGGGGCTGCTTGAAAAACTGTTTTTT. The genes are TRBV5-8 and TRBJ1-4; 8 bases map to TRBD1. The CDR3 runs to 14 residues. J gave up 7 bases and V 2 bases, and 4 bases lay outside the gene matches. Germline assignment: CDR1 SGHTS and CDR2 YDEGEE. The full variable domain, completed using reference TRBV5-8 and TRBJ1-4, is EAGVTQSPTHLIKTRGQQATLRCSPISGHTSVYWYQQALGLGLQFLLWYDEGEERNRGNFPPRFSGRQFPNYSSELNVNALELEDSALYLCASSFRGLLEKLFFGSGTQLSVL.

The chain has TRBV4-3 and TRBJ2-3; 13 bases are a match to TRBD2. Losses at the gene ends were 3 bases for V and 3 bases for J; bases not matched to a gene: 12. CDR1 LGHNA and CDR2 YSLEER come from the germline V gene. This CDR3 contains 19 residues. CDR3 protein: CASSQEPRGLAGATDTQYF. The CDR3 nucleotides read TGCGCCAGCAGCCAGGAACCACGCGGACTAGCGGGAGCTACAGATACGCAGTATTTT.

V gene TRBV9 combines with J gene TRBJ2-3; D not certain. The CDR3 length is 13 residues. V lost 4 bases and J 2 bases, leaving 8 bases between the germline ends. The germline CDR1 and CDR2 sequences are SGDLS and YYNGEE. The CDR3 DNA is TGTGCCAGCAGCACCAGACTCACAGATACGCAGTATTTT. Its translation: CASSTRLTDTQYF. Full variable domain (remainder filled in from reference TRBV9 and TRBJ2-3): DSGVTQTPKHLITATGQRVTLRCSPRSGDLSVYWYQQSLDQGLQFLIQYYNGEERAKGNILERFSAQQFPDLHSELNLSSLELGDSALYFCASSTRLTDTQYFGPGTRLTVL.

The chain recombines TRBV9 with TRBJ2-3; D gene uncertain. Trimming shortened V by 3 bases and J by 3 bases, and 5 bases separated the two germline ends. The CDR3 contains 12 residues. The germline gives CDR1 SGDLS, CDR2 YYNGEE. The CDR3 sequence is CASSATTDTQYF. The CDR3 DNA reads TGTGCCAGCAGCGCCACAACAGATACGCAGTATTTT.

V gene TRBV2 combines with J gene TRBJ2-7; perhaps TRBD1 as D (5 bases). The germline V gene has CDR1 SNHLY and CDR2 FYNNEI. V gave up 7 bases and J gave up 4 bases, with 8 bases separating them. The CDR3 is 11 amino acids. The CDR3 nucleotides read TGTGCCAGCAAGACAGAGTACGAGCAGTACTTC. The encoded protein is CASKTEYEQYF.

The chain links TRBV21-1 to TRBJ1-1; TRBD1 was called by the table and not checked on the DNA. TRBV21-1 is shown as a pseudogene. This CDR3 comprises 12 residues. The CDR3 nucleotides read TGTGCCAGCCCCGGACAGAACACTGAAGCTTTCTTT. It specifies CASPGQNTEAFF.

The chain recombines TRBV2 with TRBJ2-5; TRBD2 aligns across 13 bases. The CDR3 has 16 residues. V lost 3 bases to trimming and J lost 5 bases; unmatched junction nucleotides: 6. Germline assignment: CDR1 SNHLY and CDR2 FYNNEI. CDR3 nucleotides: TGTGCCAGCAGTGATGGCACTAGCGGGAGGGAGGAGACCCAGTACTTC. Amino acids: CASSDGTSGREETQYF.

The chain has TRBV18 and TRBJ1-5, with D possibly matching TRBD1 (6 bases). The V gene lost 3 bases and the J gene lost 3 bases, with 12 bases spanning the gap. The CDR3 is 15 residues long. Germline V gene sequence: CDR1 KGHSH, CDR2 LQKENI. The DNA of the CDR3 is TGTGCCAGCTCACCCCAGGGGCAGATCAATCAGCCCCAGCATTTT. This translates into CASSPQGQINQPQHF.

V usage is TRBV30 and J usage is TRBJ1-1; D is unclear. The CDR3 sequence is 14 residues long. Germline values: CDR1 GTSNPN, CDR2 SVGIG (reference sequence). Trimming removed 3 bases from V and 3 bases from J, with 14 bases in between. The CDR3 nucleotides read TGTGCCTGGAGGGATGAGGAATTGGACACTGAAGCTTTCTTT. Translating it yields CAWRDEELDTEAFF.

For the CDR3, the DNA is TGTGCCAGCAGCCAAGATACCAGCGGGATCATCACAGATACGCAGTATTTT. Residues: CASSQDTSGIITDTQYF. The chain is built from TRBV4-2 and TRBJ2-3; 7 positions match TRBD2. Germline lookup yields CDR1 LGHNA and CDR2 YNFKEQ. The CDR3 sequence is 17 residues long. The V and J ends lost 0 bases and 2 bases, in that order; junction bases with no gene match: 8.

As for this clone: This sample includes further DNA sequences coding for the same CDR3. The chain employs TRBV5-1 and TRBJ1-2; D unclear. V was shortened by 0 bases and J by 4 bases, with 7 bases between the two germline ends. Germline V gene data show CDR1 as SGHRS and CDR2 as YFSETQ. This CDR3 has 13 amino acids. The CDR3 DNA follows: TGCGCCAGCAGCTTGGGTCAGTCCTATGGCTACACCTTC. It translates to CASSLGQSYGYTF.

The chain joins TRBV30 to TRBJ1-1; 8 nucleotides align to TRBD1. Unmatched junction bases numbered 7, after V lost 4 bases and J lost 6 bases. The length of the CDR3 is 13 residues. Germline V gene sequence: CDR1 GTSNPN, CDR2 SVGIG (reference sequence). The CDR3 protein is CAWTDRGFAEAFF. DNA for the CDR3: TGTGCCTGGACCGACAGGGGATTCGCTGAAGCTTTCTTT. Full variable domain (outside the CDR3, taken from reference TRBV30 and TRBJ1-1): SQTIHQWPATLVQPVGSPLSLECTVEGTSNPNLYWYRQAAGRGLQLLFYSVGIGQISSEVPQNLSASRPQDRQFILSSKKLLLSDSGFYLCAWTDRGFAEAFFGQGTRLTVV.

V and J are TRBV18 and TRBJ2-7, with 7 bases that match TRBD1. Germline lookup yields CDR1 KGHSH and CDR2 LQKENI. V shed 3 bases, J shed 6 bases, and the junction held 5 bases outside the gene matches. The CDR3 contains 13 residues. Here the CDR3 DNA reads TGTGCCAGCTCACCCCGCTGGGACAGCGAGCAGTACTTC. Its protein product is CASSPRWDSEQYF. Combining the CDR3 with reference TRBV18 and TRBJ2-7 gives the whole variable domain NAGVMQNPRHLVRRRGQEARLRCSPMKGHSHVYWYRQLPEEGLKFMVYLQKENIIDESGMPKERFSAEFPKEGPSILRIQQVVRGDSAAYFCASSPRWDSEQYFGPGTRLTVT.

The chain is built from TRBV12-3 or TRBV12-4 and TRBJ2-5; no clear D gene. V was pared by 7 bases and J by 4 bases, with 10 bases between. This CDR3 has 12 amino acids. CDR3 nucleotides: TGTGCCAGCACCCGACAACGAGAGACCCAGTACTTC. This gives the protein CASTRQRETQYF.

The genes are TRBV3-1 (or the pseudogene TRBV3-2) and TRBJ1-1; 7 bases match TRBD1. CDR3 length: 15 amino acids. Germline V gene data show CDR1 as LGHDT and CDR2 as YNNKEL (reference sequence). Germline trimming cut 6 bases from V and 1 base from J; bases unmatched to any gene: 8. The CDR3 DNA reads as TGTGCCAGCAGTCGAGGGGGCTCAAGGAACACTGAAGCTTTCTTT. This codes for CASSRGGSRNTEAFF.

The rearrangement links TRBV6-5 to TRBJ1-4; weak D call: TRBD1 (6 bases). Germline V CDR1 and CDR2: MNHEY, SVGAGI. The CDR3 extends over 16 amino acids. The ends were cut back, 0 bases at V and 14 bases at J, with 22 bases in the middle. The CDR3 DNA is TGTGCCAGCAGTTACTCACATCGGGACACCCGTTTATTCCTGTTTTTT. The encoded protein is CASSYSHRDTRLFLFF.